This section outlines one TCR beta chain sequence together with its context. The sample originates from a study of blood T cell repertoires in COVID-19. The data were produced by immunoSEQ multiplex PCR, yet TCRdb's version contains in-frame clones alone and is incomplete. Among around 300,000 clones, about 90% were seen once, and the ten largest hold under 2.5%. Sequencing used PBMCs or T cells enriched from blood (not recorded which). The sequence derives from a woman in her sixties or seventies who had recovered from COVID-19.

The chain's CDR3 is CASRYFGTESSPLHF. CDR3 DNA: TGTGCCAGCAGGTACTTTGGGACAGAGAGTTCACCCCTCCACTTT. The chain has TRBV27 and TRBJ1-6; TRBD1 matches at 7 bases. The CDR3 extends over 15 amino acids. The V gene's germline CDR1 is MNHEY and CDR2 SMNVEV (reference sequence). Trimming removed 6 bases from V and 9 bases from J; junction bases left unmatched: 11.